The 18 T cell receptor beta chains below all came from one sample that was sequenced in a study of CD8+CD57+ T cells in acquired aplastic anemia. Using genomic DNA as the template, TCR beta VDJ and CDR3 profiling was carried out. TCRdb re-called the reads with MiXCR, one entry per CDR3 protein. This table holds roughly 200,000 distinct CDR3 sequences, around 63% found once. Sequencing was performed on sorted CD4+, CD8+, or CD8+CD57+ T cells (not recorded which) from PBMCs. All receptors come from a human donor in good health.

The J gene is TRBJ2-5, the V gene TRBV7-9; D uncertain. There are 12 residues in the CDR3. V dropped 6 bases and J dropped 6 bases, with 11 bases sitting between them. Germline V lookup: CDR1 SEHNR, CDR2 FQNEAQ (reference sequence). The CDR3 loop reads CASSPLRQTQYF. The CDR3 DNA reads TGTGCCAGCAGTCCACTGAGGCAGACCCAGTACTTC. Based on the CDR3 plus reference TRBV7-9 and TRBJ2-5, the full variable domain is DTGVSQNPRHKITKRGQNVTFRCDPISEHNRLYWYRQTLGQGPEFLTYFQNEAQLEKSRLLSDRFSAERPKGSFSTLEIQRTEQGDSAMYLCASSPLRQTQYFGPGTRLLVL.

This clonotype was picked up many times. The chain couples TRBV7-9 to TRBJ1-1; D is uncertain. The V gene lost 3 bases and the J gene lost 5 bases, with 4 bases spanning the gap. This CDR3 region has 11 residues. Germline CDR1 is SEHNR and CDR2 is FQNEAQ (reference sequence). DNA of the CDR3: TGTGCCAGCAGCTTTGGAACTGAAGCTTTCTTT. Residues: CASSFGTEAFF. Drawing the rest from reference TRBV7-9 and TRBJ1-1, the complete variable domain is DTGVSQNPRHKITKRGQNVTFRCDPISEHNRLYWYRQTLGQGPEFLTYFQNEAQLEKSRLLSDRFSAERPKGSFSTLEIQRTEQGDSAMYLCASSFGTEAFFGQGTRLTVV.

This clonotype has ten or more counts. CDR3 bases: TGCGCCAGCAGCTTGGCAGGGGGTATATACAATGAGCAGTTCTTC. Protein sequence: CASSLAGGIYNEQFF. This chain joins TRBV5-1 and TRBJ2-1; the match to TRBD1 covers 7 bases. Germline CDR1 SGHRS, CDR2 YFSETQ. Trimming took 0 bases from V and 4 from J; bases not matched to a gene: 4. The CDR3 has 15 amino acids.

The rearrangement joins TRBV7-2 to TRBJ1-2, with D perhaps TRBD1 (5 bases). V was shortened by 1 base and J by 8 bases, with 14 bases between the two germline ends. The CDR3 consists of 14 residues. CDR1 SGHTA and CDR2 FQGNSA come from the germline V gene. The chain's CDR3 is CASSLGPDTGGYTF. DNA of the CDR3: TGTGCCAGCAGCTTAGGTCCGGACACCGGGGGCTACACCTTC.

This clonotype occurred a few times. One end of the junction fails to match germline, which may point to a read error. The chain carries TRBV7-9 and TRBJ2-1; D call uncertain. The CDR3 contains 13 residues. Germline V gene lookup returns CDR1 SEHNR and CDR2 FQNEAQ (reference sequence). This CDR3 reads CAGSLVLFNEQSF. CDR3 sequence (DNA): TGTGCCGGCAGCTTAGTTTTGTTCAATGAGCAGTCCTTC.

The chain employs TRBV29-1 and TRBJ2-7, with 8 bases identical to TRBD2. The CDR3 extends over 14 amino acids. Unmatched junction bases numbered 5, after V lost 4 bases and J lost 0 bases. CDR1 is SQVTM and CDR2 is ANQGSEA in the germline V gene. For the CDR3, the DNA is TGCAGCGTTGGGCTAGCGGGCCCCTCCTACGAGCAGTACTTC. This translates into CSVGLAGPSYEQYF.

The rearrangement links TRBV7-3 to TRBJ1-1; D unclear. Deletions cut 3 bases from V and 4 bases from J, with 9 bases between. CDR3 length: 13 amino acids. In germline, CDR1 is SGHTA, CDR2 FQGTGA. The CDR3 sequence: CASSFSGFTEAFF. The DNA of the CDR3 is TGTGCCAGCAGCTTCTCGGGTTTCACTGAAGCTTTCTTT.

As concerns this clonotype: The germline gene is not matched at one end of the junction; a read error may be the cause. The chain uses TRBV29-1 and TRBJ2-7, with 8 bases lining up with TRBD1. Germline V CDR1 and CDR2: SQVTM, ANQGSEA. The CDR3 runs to 12 residues. The chain's CDR3 is CSVEDRAYGQYF. Here the CDR3 DNA reads TGCAGCGTGGAGGACAGGGCCTACGGGCAGTACTTC.

This clonotype showed up many times. The chain is built from TRBV12-3 or TRBV12-4 and TRBJ1-1; D is undetermined. This CDR3 region has 14 residues. V was pared by 3 bases and J by 1 base, with 9 bases between. CDR3 coding DNA: TGTGCCAGCAGTTTTTGGCAGGAGAACACTGAAGCTTTCTTT. Translating it yields CASSFWQENTEAFF.

The V call is TRBV29-1, the J call TRBJ2-5, with TRBD1 matching over 10 bases. The better agreement between TRBJ2-1 and the DNA end casts doubt on the J call. The germline V gene has CDR1 SQVTM and CDR2 ANQGSEA. This CDR3 is 15 amino acids long. The CDR3 loop reads CSVTRRQGATDEQFF. CDR3 bases: TGCAGCGTGACCAGAAGACAGGGGGCAACCGATGAGCAGTTCTTC.

This clonotype was seen at least ten times. V gene TRBV5-4 combines with J gene TRBJ1-1; D is ambiguous. This CDR3 has 15 residues. V was shortened by 0 bases and J by 4 bases, with 13 bases between the two germline ends. Germline V lookup: CDR1 SGHNT, CDR2 YYREEE (reference sequence). CDR3: CASSLDVGWSTEAFF. The CDR3 region has the DNA TGTGCCAGCAGCTTGGACGTGGGGTGGTCCACTGAAGCTTTCTTT.

This clonotype was seen just once. A read error is possible here, since a much larger clone lies one base away. The V call is TRBV4-2, the J call TRBJ1-2, with D possibly matching TRBD1 (6 bases). Germline CDR1 is LGHNA and CDR2 is YNFKEQ. Trimming removed 1 base at V and 3 bases at J, with 21 bases between. The CDR3 totals 18 residues. The CDR3 region has the DNA TGTGCCAGCAGCCAAGGGGGTGTCGACAGGCTAGAGGACTATGGCTACACCTTC. Its translation is CASSQGGVDRLEDYGYTF.

The chain uses TRBV9 and TRBJ2-1; 9 nucleotides agree with TRBD2. J lost 1 base, V lost 2 bases, and 1 base had no gene match. CDR1 and CDR2 (germline): SGDLS, YYNGEE. The CDR3 consists of 15 residues. CDR3 bases: TGTGCCAGCAGCGTGACTAGCGGTTCCTACAATGAGCAGTTCTTC. Translated, it gives CASSVTSGSYNEQFF. The whole variable domain, filled in from reference TRBV9 and TRBJ2-1, reads DSGVTQTPKHLITATGQRVTLRCSPRSGDLSVYWYQQSLDQGLQFLIQYYNGEERAKGNILERFSAQQFPDLHSELNLSSLELGDSALYFCASSVTSGSYNEQFFGPGTRLTVL.

This clonotype was observed at least ten times. This chain joins TRBV5-6 and TRBJ1-4; D may be TRBD1 (6 bases). With 5 bases removed from V and 7 bases from J, the gap between germline ends came to 21 bases. Germline V gives CDR1 SGHDT, CDR2 YYEEEE. The CDR3 contains 16 residues. The CDR3 bases are TGTGCCAGCAGTTCTACCCGCGGACAGCGAGCTGAAAAACTGTTTTTT. It translates to CASSSTRGQRAEKLFF.

The rearrangement links TRBV19 to TRBJ2-1, with 11 bases matching TRBD2. The CDR3 has 15 residues. CDR1 LNHDA and CDR2 SQIVND come from the germline V gene (reference sequence). V shed 5 bases and J 6 bases; nucleotides not matched to a gene: 6. CDR3 nucleotides: TGTGCCAGTAGTCCCTTTACTAGCGGGAGCAATGAGCAGTTCTTC. This encodes CASSPFTSGSNEQFF.

At least ten counts were recorded for this clonotype. V gene TRBV11-2 combines with J gene TRBJ1-1, with D maybe TRBD1 (6 bases). Germline loops: CDR1 SGHAT, CDR2 FQNNGV. The CDR3 spans 16 residues. V lost 1 base, J lost 0 bases, and 12 bases lay in between. The CDR3 DNA is TGTGCCAGCAGCTTAGTCGGACAGAACATGAACACTGAAGCTTTCTTT. Amino acids: CASSLVGQNMNTEAFF.

This chain connects TRBV7-3 to TRBJ1-1, with D unclear. CDR3 length equals 14 residues. Germline V CDR1 and CDR2: SGHTA, FQGTGA. The V gene lost 2 bases and the J gene lost 0 bases, with 7 bases spanning the gap. CDR3 protein: CASSLVPVNTEAFF. DNA for the CDR3: TGTGCCAGCAGCTTAGTCCCGGTGAACACTGAAGCTTTCTTT.

This clonotype was seen a handful of times. The chain has TRBV5-1 and TRBJ2-4, with 7 nucleotides matching TRBD1. The CDR3 extends over 14 amino acids. Germline V CDR1 and CDR2: SGHRS, YFSETQ. V shed 2 bases, J shed 4 bases, and the junction held 3 bases outside the gene matches. CDR3 protein: CASSFGTAKNIQYF. The DNA for the CDR3 is TGCGCCAGCAGCTTCGGGACAGCTAAAAACATTCAGTACTTC.